This TCR beta chain was observed in a study of T cells in localized non-small cell lung cancer (dated by TCRdb to the early 2020s). Turning to the overall study: The study examined T cell repertoires in a few hundred patients with early-stage NSCLC and compared tumors with uninvolved tumor-adjacent lungs. The cohort comprised 200 to 300 treatment-naïve NSCLC patients with resected, localized lung tumors. Of the NSCLC patients, about 130 were male and around 99 were female, and the mean age was approximately 66 years. The paper's findings and limits, for the study overall: Because of the exploratory design, TCR variables were selected using unadjusted p-values without false-discovery rate correction. Because multi-region tumor sequencing was not performed, intratumor heterogeneity could not be ruled out. The highest T cell clonality was observed in uninvolved tumor-adjacent lung, where clonality exceeded that of tumor, suggesting that antigenic responses were more focused in uninvolved tumor-adjacent lung. Of the top 100 tumor clones, a median of roughly 56 were detected in paired uninvolved adjacent lung; roughly 29 were also among that lung's top 100. Longer overall survival was associated with higher blood T cell density, whereas shorter survival was associated with higher adjacent-lung clonality.

Concerning this clone: Its target antigen remains unknown. Base qualities are not provided; no much larger clone lies one nucleotide away.

CDR1 and CDR2 (MNHEY, SMNVEV) derive from the germline V gene (reference sequence). The CDR3 covers 16 residues, taking in both the cysteine and the phenylalanine. Only the CDR3 DNA is retained, 48 bases long and in frame from the first base. V lost 6 bases and J lost 4 bases, and the count of bases not matched to a germline gene is 11. At diagnosis, peripheral blood, uninvolved tumor-adjacent lung and tumor were collected and were preserved as a mix of fresh-frozen and FFPE material. For TCR repertoire profiling, blood samples were analyzed in the form of peripheral blood mononuclear cells. The immunoSEQ Assay was used to sequence TCR beta CDR3 regions from DNA. Per the source publication's procedure: To compute T cell density, TCR beta template counts were normalized to usable DNA, which was estimated by amplifying housekeeping genes. The preseqR package was used to estimate richness by extrapolating to 400,000 templates for PBMC samples and to 120,000 templates for tissue samples. Clonality was defined as one minus Pielou's evenness. Tissue-enriched TCRs were identified by differential abundance testing using productive amino-acid clonotypes, minimum total count 5 and alpha 0.1. The Jaccard Index and the Morisita Overlap Index were used to measure how much the repertoires overlapped between compartments. GLIPH grouped TCR beta CDR3s together with public tetramer-defined viral CDR3s, and a viral motif had to include at least three viral sequences and show V-gene enrichment. The table comes from immuneACCESS by way of TCRdb, which keeps in-frame sequences with V and J called. Part of the clones is missing from these tables; in studies checked, under half for an unresolved V gene and the rest for unknown reasons. V and J calls and clone size follow that table, whereas D and trimming were derived from the DNA. The sample table lists around 140,000 clones, 89% of them with a count of one. The ten largest clones add up to around 1.5% of the sample.

The starting material was peripheral blood, obtained before any cancer treatment. The TCR originated in an older female donor with stage I lung adenocarcinoma. The V gene is TRBV27 and the J gene is TRBJ2-2; 7 central bases correspond to TRBD1. The CDR3 reads as follows: CASRSQQTGFTGELFF. The nucleotide sequence reads as follows: TGTGCCAGCAGATCGCAACAGACAGGGTTCACCGGGGAGCTGTTTTTT.